This T cell receptor beta chain was captured in a study of siplizumab effects on memory and regulatory T cells. Study-level information: Paired mixed lymphocyte reactions compared siplizumab 1 ug/mL against no drug. Study observations and caveats: About 75-95% of proliferating CD4+ or CD8+ clones had no assignable naive or memory phenotype. A mean of about 62% of mappable alloreactive CD4+ clones were Treg-derived with siplizumab, compared with about 28% in controls. Whether proliferating Tregs in siplizumab cultures suppress was not functionally confirmed.

The table came from immunoSEQ multiplex PCR; TCRdb's copy has only in-frame clones and leaves some out. This sample has roughly 7,100 clones; roughly 36% occur once, and the top ten carry about a sixth. As described, mixed lymphocyte reaction cells underwent coculture at 37°C for a duration of approximately six days. About this clone itself: As yet, its antigen is unknown.

The V gene lost 5 bases and the J gene lost 1 base, with 8 bases spanning the gap. The germline gives CDR1 SGHVS, CDR2 FNYEAQ. CDR3 length: 13 amino acids. Sequencing was carried out using CFSE-low (dividing) CD8+ T cells sorted from an allogeneic mixed lymphocyte reaction. The TCR was taken from a human donor in good health; the cells came from an allogeneic mixed lymphocyte reaction. The chain links TRBV7-6 to TRBJ1-1, with D uncertain. CDR3: CASSIDGNTEAFF. CDR3 coding DNA: TGTGCCAGCAGCATCGACGGGAACACTGAAGCTTTCTTT.